These 27 T cell receptor beta chains share one sample of origin, sequenced in a study of radiation and T cells in renal cell carcinoma. The treatment here: treatment-naive control, cytoreductive nephrectomy. Data came from immunoSEQ multiplex PCR; TCRdb stores just in-frame clones and leaves some out. Here the sample spans about 18,000 clones, around 63% being singletons. Source: tumor tissue, taken from a patient whose treatment was nephrectomy without radiotherapy. These receptor sequences come from a man in his fifties or sixties with renal cell carcinoma.

The V call is TRBV2, the J call TRBJ1-2; D uncertain. Germline V CDR1 and CDR2: SNHLY, FYNNEI. This CDR3 comprises 12 residues. Trimming shortened V by 6 bases and J by 0 bases, and 5 bases separated the two germline ends. The CDR3 nucleotides are TGTGCCAGCAGCCTTTCTAACTATGGCTACACCTTC. This sequence encodes CASSLSNYGYTF.

The chain carries TRBV6-5 and TRBJ1-1, with unresolved D. The CDR3 consists of 12 residues. Trimming removed 8 bases from V and 0 bases from J, with 7 bases in between. Per germline, CDR1 MNHEY and CDR2 SVGAGI. CDR3 DNA sequence: TGTGCCAGCGGTACAGTGAACACTGAAGCTTTCTTT. It translates to CASGTVNTEAFF.

V usage is TRBV2 and J usage is TRBJ1-2; 9 nucleotides agree with TRBD1. Germline-derived CDR1 and CDR2 are SNHLY and FYNNEI. The ends lost 7 bases at V and 7 bases at J; junction bases unmatched: 13. This CDR3 contains 15 residues. The DNA for the CDR3 is TGTGCCAGCATCCCCCACCGGGGACAGGGATCTGGCTACACCTTC. The encoded protein is CASIPHRGQGSGYTF.

The chain is built from TRBV6-6 and TRBJ1-1; TRBD1 might be the D (5 bases). The CDR3 is 14 residues long. Trimming pared 5 bases from V and 0 bases from J, leaving 10 bases between. Germline V lookup: CDR1 MNHNY, CDR2 SVGAGI (reference sequence). CDR3 DNA sequence: TGTGCCAGCAGTGCGGGACTGATGAACACTGAAGCTTTCTTT. Residues: CASSAGLMNTEAFF.

In this sample, this clone turned up a few times. The V and J genes are TRBV4-3 and TRBJ1-2; D gene ambiguous. This CDR3 spans 16 amino acids. V was cut by 1 base and J by 1 base, with 13 bases left in between. Germline loops: CDR1 LGHNA, CDR2 YSLEER. CDR3 in amino acids: CASSQALLGDNYGYTF. CDR3 nucleotides: TGCGCCAGCAGCCAAGCGCTGCTGGGAGATAACTATGGCTACACCTTC.

This clone was detected a few times. The chain carries TRBV29-1 and TRBJ1-1, with a weak D call TRBD1 (5 bases). The germline V gene encodes CDR1 SQVTM and CDR2 ANQGSEA. The CDR3 is 11 residues long. Trimming removed 0 bases at V and 11 bases at J, with 10 bases between. For the CDR3, the DNA is TGCAGCGTTGAAGAGGCGGGGGGGGCTTTCTTT. Translated, it gives CSVEEAGGAFF.

The chain recombines TRBV6-1 with TRBJ1-3; 12 nucleotides align to TRBD1. CDR1 and CDR2 (germline): MNHNS, SASEGT. This CDR3 has 18 amino acids. V shed 0 bases and J 0 bases; nucleotides not matched to a gene: 3. For the CDR3, the DNA is TGTGCCAGCAGTGAAGCGGGACAGGGGGCCTACTCTGGAAACACCATATATTTT. The encoded protein is CASSEAGQGAYSGNTIYF.

The chain recombines TRBV7-9 with TRBJ2-2; either TRBD1 or TRBD2 may fit D (6 bases each). The V and J ends lost 6 bases and 3 bases respectively, with 17 bases between them. Per the germline V gene, CDR1 is SEHNR and CDR2 is FQNEAQ (reference sequence). This CDR3 has 16 residues. The CDR3 reads CASRTPRGPDTGELFF. The DNA of the CDR3 is TGTGCCAGCAGAACCCCCCGGGGGCCGGACACCGGGGAGCTGTTTTTT.

This sequence joins TRBV7-2 and TRBJ1-5, with unresolved D. The germline V gene has CDR1 SGHTA and CDR2 FQGNSA. The CDR3 spans 15 residues. Trimming cost V 1 base and J 4 bases, with 11 bases left between them. The CDR3 sequence: CASSLGGLPNQPQHF. Written as DNA, the CDR3 is TGTGCCAGCAGCTTAGGAGGGTTACCTAATCAGCCCCAGCATTTT. The complete variable domain, with remaining parts taken from reference TRBV7-2 and TRBJ1-5, reads GAGVSQSPSNKVTEKGKDVELRCDPISGHTALYWYRQSLGQGLEFLIYFQGNSAPDKSGLPSDRFSAERTGGSVSTLTIQRTQQEDSAVYLCASSLGGLPNQPQHFGDGTRLSIL.

V gene TRBV4-3 combines with J gene TRBJ2-4, with no clear D. V gave up 3 bases and J gave up 5 bases, with 17 bases separating them. Germline values: CDR1 LGHNA, CDR2 YSLEER. There are 16 residues in the CDR3. CDR3 protein: CASSQEYGIGENIQYF. CDR3 DNA sequence: TGCGCCAGCAGCCAGGAGTATGGTATTGGCGAAAACATTCAGTACTTC.

This chain joins TRBV9 and TRBJ2-3, with D tentatively TRBD1 (5 bases). V lost 3 bases, J lost 5 bases, and 22 bases lay in between. The CDR3 runs to 17 residues. Germline V gene lookup returns CDR1 SGDLS and CDR2 YYNGEE. This CDR3 is CASSGLQAKVGIDTQYF. In nucleotides, the CDR3 is TGTGCCAGCAGCGGGTTACAGGCTAAAGTGGGGATAGATACGCAGTATTTT.

V is TRBV7-8 and J is TRBJ1-5; D might be TRBD1 (6 bases). Germline V lookup: CDR1 SGHVS, CDR2 FQNEAQ. The V and J ends lost 6 bases and 2 bases respectively, with 11 bases between them. The CDR3 totals 14 residues. The CDR3 DNA sequence: TGTGCCAGCAGACGATGGGGGCGCAATCAGCCCCAGCATTTT. It specifies CASRRWGRNQPQHF.

The chain has TRBV5-6 and TRBJ1-2; D remains ambiguous. Trimming removed 3 bases at V and 5 bases at J, with 8 bases between. Germline V gene lookup returns CDR1 SGHDT and CDR2 YYEEEE. The CDR3 runs to 12 residues. The CDR3 reads CASSWTAYGYTF. DNA for the CDR3: TGTGCCAGCAGCTGGACGGCTTATGGCTACACCTTC.

The chain employs TRBV5-4 and TRBJ2-6; D unclear. V gave up 10 bases and J gave up 1 base, with 12 bases separating them. This CDR3 region has 14 residues. Germline loops: CDR1 SGHNT, CDR2 YYREEE (reference sequence). CDR3 residues: CASGRGSGANVLTF. CDR3 DNA sequence: TGTGCCTCAGGTAGAGGTTCTGGGGCCAACGTCCTGACTTTC.

The chain combines TRBV6-1 with TRBJ2-7, with D possibly TRBD1 on 5 matching bases. Trimming left V 4 bases short and J 6 bases short, with 13 bases between. CDR1 and CDR2 from the germline V gene are MNHNS and SASEGT. The CDR3 spans 13 residues. The DNA of the CDR3 is TGTGCCAGCAGTGGAGAGACAGTTACCGAGCAGTACTTC. It encodes CASSGETVTEQYF.

This clone was found once. This chain joins TRBV5-4 and TRBJ2-2; perhaps TRBD2 as D (5 bases). Per the germline V gene, CDR1 is SGHNT and CDR2 is YYREEE (reference sequence). CDR3 length equals 13 residues. The germline V and J ends were trimmed by 4 bases and 7 bases, with 11 bases remaining between them. In nucleotides, the CDR3 is TGTGCCAGCAGCCCTGAGGGTATCGGGGAGCTGTTTTTT. It is translated as CASSPEGIGELFF.

This clone was detected only a few times. CDR3 loop: CATSPKRGGNEQFF. The CDR3 DNA sequence: TGTGCCACAAGTCCCAAACGGGGGGGCAATGAGCAGTTCTTC. This rearrangement joins TRBV6-6 to TRBJ2-1; 8 positions match TRBD2. With 10 bases clipped from V and 6 bases from J, the junction kept 11 bases outside the gene matches. This CDR3 has 14 amino acids. Germline V CDR1 and CDR2: MNHNY, SVGAGI (reference sequence).

This clone has just a few counts. V usage is TRBV7-2 and J usage is TRBJ1-1; D gene unclear. Trimming shortened V by 5 bases and J by 1 base, and 11 bases separated the two germline ends. Germline V gene data show CDR1 as SGHTA and CDR2 as FQGNSA. This CDR3 contains 14 residues. This CDR3 reads CASSQSPRNTEAFF. Here the CDR3 DNA reads TGTGCCAGCAGCCAAAGTCCCCGGAACACTGAAGCTTTCTTT.

The rearrangement uses TRBV4-1 and TRBJ2-5, with TRBD2 as a possible D gene (5 bases). The CDR3 runs 14 residues. Germline CDR1 and CDR2: MGHRA and YSYEKL. V was trimmed by 1 base and J by 2 bases, leaving 8 bases between them. The CDR3 loop is CASSQVSGQETQYF. CDR3 DNA: TGCGCCAGCAGCCAAGTTTCGGGACAAGAGACCCAGTACTTC.

This clone was observed a handful of times. The chain combines TRBV5-5 with TRBJ2-7, with 11 nucleotides matching TRBD2. Looked up from germline, CDR1 is SGHKS and CDR2 is YYEKEE (reference sequence). With 4 bases clipped from V and 7 bases from J, the junction kept 7 bases outside the gene matches. The CDR3 has 14 residues. The CDR3 bases are TGTGCCAGCAGCATGACTAGCGGGATGAGGGAGCAGTACTTC. Translated: CASSMTSGMREQYF.

This chain connects TRBV2 to TRBJ2-7; no firm D call. The CDR3 extends over 13 amino acids. V was cut by 1 base and J by 6 bases, with 10 bases left in between. CDR1 and CDR2 (germline): SNHLY, FYNNEI. CDR3 residues: CASSEGAVSEQYF. The CDR3 DNA is TGTGCCAGCAGTGAAGGGGCCGTGAGCGAGCAGTACTTC.

The chain combines TRBV4-3 with TRBJ2-3; D may match TRBD1 or TRBD2 (5 bases each). Germline V CDR1 and CDR2: LGHNA, YSLEER. The CDR3 has 15 residues. Trimming took off 1 base at V and 3 bases at J, with 11 bases between the two ends. The CDR3 reads CASSQAGRSTDTQYF. CDR3 sequence (DNA): TGCGCCAGCAGCCAAGCGGGGCGGAGTACAGATACGCAGTATTTT.

This chain links TRBV6-5 with TRBJ1-1, with D unresolved. This CDR3 spans 11 amino acids. Trimming took off 2 bases at V and 6 bases at J, with 4 bases between the two ends. CDR1 and CDR2 from the germline V gene are MNHEY and SVGAGI. The CDR3 DNA reads as TGTGCCAGCAGTTACGACCCTGAAGCTTTCTTT. Translating it yields CASSYDPEAFF.

The chain uses TRBV30 and TRBJ1-5; D may be TRBD1 (5 bases). From germline, CDR1 is GTSNPN and CDR2 SVGIG (reference sequence). This CDR3 has 16 amino acids. Trimming left V 2 bases short and J 7 bases short, with 21 bases between. The DNA of the CDR3 is TGTGCCTGGAGTCCTGGGGCCCTGCGGGGTGGGCAGCCCCAGCATTTT. It encodes CAWSPGALRGGQPQHF.

J is TRBJ2-1 and V is TRBV7-2; 9 bases fit TRBD2. The trim removed 1 base at V and 2 bases at J, leaving 0 bases unmatched. The germline gives CDR1 SGHTA, CDR2 FQGNSA. This CDR3 has 15 residues. The CDR3 sequence is CASSLGGRAYNEQFF. The CDR3 nucleotides read TGTGCCAGCAGCTTAGGCGGGAGGGCCTACAATGAGCAGTTCTTC.

This chain joins TRBV5-4 and TRBJ1-1; D is ambiguous. Trimming took 2 bases from V and 2 from J, leaving 10 bases between them. The CDR3 consists of 14 residues. Germline loops: CDR1 SGHNT, CDR2 YYREEE (reference sequence). CDR3 sequence: CASSLGQINTEAFF. CDR3 nucleotides: TGTGCCAGCAGCTTAGGGCAGATTAACACTGAAGCTTTCTTT.

The V and J genes are TRBV28 and TRBJ1-5; D is unresolved. V was pared by 5 bases and J by 11 bases, with 19 bases between. The CDR3 loop spans 14 amino acids. CDR1 is MDHEN, CDR2 SYDVKM, per germline. CDR3 DNA sequence: TGTGCCAGCAGTCCCCGGACGAGTCAGGTTACCCAGCATTTT. Amino acid sequence: CASSPRTSQVTQHF.